This T cell receptor (beta chain) was identified during a study of T cells in tuberculosis. The table lists this clone with a count of one. Produced via immunoSEQ multiplex PCR; TCRdb's table is partial and in-frame only. Counted here are more than 35,000 clones, over 90% occurring once; the ten biggest clones make up approximately 7.5%. Trimming left V 5 bases short and J 4 bases short, with 17 bases between. The CDR3 covers 15 residues. Germline V gene lookup returns CDR1 MNHNY and CDR2 SVGAGI (reference sequence). The material sequenced was PBMCs. The receptor was derived from a donor aged 10 to 29 with latent tuberculosis or without tuberculosis infection. V usage is TRBV6-6 and J usage is TRBJ1-2; D may be TRBD1 (6 bases). The CDR3 region is CASSRTDRLSYGYTF. CDR3 DNA sequence: TGTGCCAGCAGTAGAACAGACAGGCTTTCCTATGGCTACACCTTC.